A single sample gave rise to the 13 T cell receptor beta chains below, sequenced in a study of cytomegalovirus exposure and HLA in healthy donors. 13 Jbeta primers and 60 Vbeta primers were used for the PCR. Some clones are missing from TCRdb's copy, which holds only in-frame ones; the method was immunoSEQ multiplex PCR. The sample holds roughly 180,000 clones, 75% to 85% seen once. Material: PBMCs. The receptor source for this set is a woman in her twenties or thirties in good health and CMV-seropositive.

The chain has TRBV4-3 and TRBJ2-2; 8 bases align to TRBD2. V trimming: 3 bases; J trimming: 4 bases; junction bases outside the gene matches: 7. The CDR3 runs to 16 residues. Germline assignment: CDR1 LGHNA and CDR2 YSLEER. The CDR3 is CASSQGSGTITGELFF. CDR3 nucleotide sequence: TGCGCCAGCAGCCAGGGTAGCGGGACCATCACCGGGGAGCTGTTTTTT.

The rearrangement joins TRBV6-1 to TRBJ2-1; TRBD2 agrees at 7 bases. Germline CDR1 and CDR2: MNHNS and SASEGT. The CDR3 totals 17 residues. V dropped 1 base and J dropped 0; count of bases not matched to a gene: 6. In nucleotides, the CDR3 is TGTGCCAGCAGTGAAGATTCGGGGGGAAGCTCCTACAATGAGCAGTTCTTC. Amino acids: CASSEDSGGSSYNEQFF.

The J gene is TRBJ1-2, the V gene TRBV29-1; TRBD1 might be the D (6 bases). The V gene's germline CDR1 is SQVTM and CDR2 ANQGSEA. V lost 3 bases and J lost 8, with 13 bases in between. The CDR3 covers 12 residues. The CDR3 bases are TGCAGCGTTGAGGGGGGGCAGGGGGGCTACACCTTC. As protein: CSVEGGQGGYTF. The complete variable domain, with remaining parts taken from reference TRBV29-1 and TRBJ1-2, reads SAVISQKPSRDICQRGTSLTIQCQVDSQVTMMFWYRQQPGQSLTLIATANQGSEATYESGFVIDKFPISRPNLTFSTLTVSNMSPEDSSIYLCSVEGGQGGYTFGSGTRLTVV.

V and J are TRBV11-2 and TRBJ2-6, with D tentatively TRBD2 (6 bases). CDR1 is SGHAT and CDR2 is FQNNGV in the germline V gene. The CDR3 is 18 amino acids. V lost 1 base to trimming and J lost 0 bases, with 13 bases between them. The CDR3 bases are TGTGCCAGCAGCTTAGGGGCGTGGGAGGTCTCTGGGGCCAACGTCCTGACTTTC. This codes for CASSLGAWEVSGANVLTF.

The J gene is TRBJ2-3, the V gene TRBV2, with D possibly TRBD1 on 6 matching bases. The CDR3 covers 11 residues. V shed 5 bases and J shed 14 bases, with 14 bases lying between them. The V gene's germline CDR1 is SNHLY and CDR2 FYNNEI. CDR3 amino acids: CASSYRDTLYF. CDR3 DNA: TGTGCCAGCAGTTACCGGGACACCCTGTATTTT.

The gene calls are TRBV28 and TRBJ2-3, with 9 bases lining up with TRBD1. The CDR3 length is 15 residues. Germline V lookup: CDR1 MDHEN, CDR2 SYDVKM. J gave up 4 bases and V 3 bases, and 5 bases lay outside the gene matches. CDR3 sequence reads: CASSFQTGGPDTQYF. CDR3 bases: TGTGCCAGCAGTTTTCAGACAGGGGGTCCAGATACGCAGTATTTT.

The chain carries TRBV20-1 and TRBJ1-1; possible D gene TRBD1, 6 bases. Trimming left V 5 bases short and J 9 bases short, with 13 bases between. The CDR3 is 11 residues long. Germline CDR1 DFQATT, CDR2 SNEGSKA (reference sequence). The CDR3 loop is CSAETGTQAFF. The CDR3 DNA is TGCAGTGCTGAAACCGGGACACAAGCTTTCTTT.

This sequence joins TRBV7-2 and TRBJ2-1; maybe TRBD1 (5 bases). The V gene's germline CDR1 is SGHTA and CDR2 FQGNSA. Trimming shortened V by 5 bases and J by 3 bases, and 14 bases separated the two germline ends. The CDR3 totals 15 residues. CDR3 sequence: CASSLRERVYNEQFF. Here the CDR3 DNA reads TGTGCCAGCAGCCTCAGGGAACGGGTCTACAATGAGCAGTTCTTC. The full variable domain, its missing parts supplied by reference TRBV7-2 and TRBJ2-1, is GAGVSQSPSNKVTEKGKDVELRCDPISGHTALYWYRQSLGQGLEFLIYFQGNSAPDKSGLPSDRFSAERTGGSVSTLTIQRTQQEDSAVYLCASSLRERVYNEQFFGPGTRLTVL.

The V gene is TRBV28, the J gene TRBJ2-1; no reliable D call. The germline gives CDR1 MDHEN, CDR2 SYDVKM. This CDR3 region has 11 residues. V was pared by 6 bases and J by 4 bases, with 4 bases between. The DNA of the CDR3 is TGTGCCAGCAGCTATTACAATGAGCAGTTCTTC. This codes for CASSYYNEQFF.

The CDR3, as DNA: TGTGCCACCAGGGCGGGAGACCAAGATACGCAGTATTTT. Its translation is CATRAGDQDTQYF. The V call is TRBV15, the J call TRBJ2-3; TRBD2 matches at 7 bases. Germline assignment: CDR1 LNHNV and CDR2 YYDKDF (reference sequence). The CDR3 length is 13 residues. The junction had 5 bases not matched to a gene; V was cut back by 6 bases and J by 5 bases.

Here the CDR3 reads CASRRQGAGNTIYF. CDR3 sequence (DNA): TGTGCCAGCAGGCGGCAGGGGGCTGGAAACACCATATATTTT. The chain links TRBV27 to TRBJ1-3; 7 bases line up with TRBD1. The CDR3 runs 14 residues. Losses at the gene ends were 6 bases for V and 2 bases for J; bases not matched to a gene: 4. Per the germline V gene, CDR1 is MNHEY and CDR2 is SMNVEV (reference sequence).

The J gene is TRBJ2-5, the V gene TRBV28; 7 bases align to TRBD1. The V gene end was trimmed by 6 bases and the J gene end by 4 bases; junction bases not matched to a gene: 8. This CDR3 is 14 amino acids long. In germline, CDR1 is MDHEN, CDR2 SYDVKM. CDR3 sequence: CASSPPTGTETQYF. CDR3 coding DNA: TGTGCCAGCAGCCCACCGACAGGGACAGAGACCCAGTACTTC.

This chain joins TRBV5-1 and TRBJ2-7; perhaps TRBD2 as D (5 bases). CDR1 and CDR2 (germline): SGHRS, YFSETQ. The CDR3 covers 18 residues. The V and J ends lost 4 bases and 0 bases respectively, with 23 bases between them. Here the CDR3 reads CASSASSGLAASSYEQYF. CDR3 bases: TGCGCCAGCAGCGCAAGCTCGGGGTTGGCGGCTAGCTCCTACGAGCAGTACTTC.